This TCR beta chain was recorded in a study of graft-versus-host responses after intestinal transplantation. With regard to this clone: The antigen is undetermined.

Clones were read by immunoSEQ multiplex PCR, and TCRdb kept only the in-frame ones, dropping some. This repertoire shows about 59,000 clones, almost 95% found once; its top ten account for roughly 0.4%. Study outcomes and limitations: Declines in HvG clones occurring early post-transplant were associated with peak circulating GvH clone levels. The marrow of recipients harbored GvH clones, and ileum or blood showed some of them first. Patients with graft-donor T cell macrochimerism had high graft-versus-host to host-versus-graft clonal ratios in allografts.

The sequencing used unstimulated CD4+ T cells sorted from spleen or lymph node cells, collected before transplant. The origin of this receptor is a human donor who was the organ donor for an intestinal transplant.

CDR3 nucleotide sequence: TGTGCCAGCAGTCTAGCGGGGGGGCACACCGGGGAGCTGTTTTTT. Translation: CASSLAGGHTGELFF. The chain links TRBV2 to TRBJ2-2, with TRBD2 identical over 12 bases. The CDR3 runs to 15 residues. The junction had 1 base not matched to a gene; V was cut back by 5 bases and J by 3 bases. Germline V lookup: CDR1 SNHLY, CDR2 FYNNEI.